This note documents a single TCR beta chain sequence. Antigen: not known. The data derive from a study of CD8+CD57+ T cells in acquired aplastic anemia. Whole-study context: Average DNA yield from sorted CD4+ and CD8+ cells was roughly 3.1 ug.

The germline V gene encodes CDR1 WNHNN and CDR2 SYGVQD (reference sequence). This CDR3 is 15 amino acids long. The ends were cut back, 7 bases at V and 0 bases at J, with 15 bases in the middle. Study observations and caveats: The number of CD8+ CDR3 sequences shared by patients and controls was around 30.

The use of genomic DNA as template underpinned the TCR beta VDJ and CDR3 profiling. MiXCR, applied by TCRdb to the reads, yields one record per CDR3 protein. The table lists roughly 180,000 distinct CDR3 sequences, around three fifths of them singletons. Sequencing was done on a sample of sorted CD4+, CD8+, or CD8+CD57+ T cells (not recorded which) from PBMCs. The chain joins TRBV10-1 to TRBJ2-5; D is perhaps TRBD2 (5 bases). The TCR originated in a human donor with severe aplastic anemia or a healthy control (not recorded which). The CDR3 sequence is CASIIYRGNQETQYF. The CDR3 DNA is TGCGCCAGCATCATCTACCGGGGAAACCAAGAGACCCAGTACTTC.